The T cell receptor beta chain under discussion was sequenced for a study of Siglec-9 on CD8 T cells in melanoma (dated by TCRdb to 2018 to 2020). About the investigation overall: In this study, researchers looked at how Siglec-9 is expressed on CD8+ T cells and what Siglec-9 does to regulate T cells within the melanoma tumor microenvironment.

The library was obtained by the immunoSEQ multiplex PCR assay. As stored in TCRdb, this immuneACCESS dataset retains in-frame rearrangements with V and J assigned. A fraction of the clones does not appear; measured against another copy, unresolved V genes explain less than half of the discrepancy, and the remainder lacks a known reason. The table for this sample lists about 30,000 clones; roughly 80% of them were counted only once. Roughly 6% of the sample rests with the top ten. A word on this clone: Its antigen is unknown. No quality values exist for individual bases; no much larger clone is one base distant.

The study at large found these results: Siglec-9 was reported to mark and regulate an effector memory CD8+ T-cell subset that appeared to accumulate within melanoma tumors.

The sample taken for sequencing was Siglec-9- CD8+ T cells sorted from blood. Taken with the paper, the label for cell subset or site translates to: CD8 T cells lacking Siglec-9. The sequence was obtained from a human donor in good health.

This receptor carries the CDR3 CASSPRPALSYNEQFF. The bases read TGTGCCAGCAGCCCTAGACCTGCCCTATCCTACAATGAGCAGTTCTTC. Recombination joined TRBV9 with TRBJ2-1, with the identity of the D gene unclear. From the cysteine up to the phenylalanine, the CDR3 has a length of 16 residues. The read is trimmed to its CDR3 DNA, 48 bases read in frame from base 1. A distance of 15 bases separates the germline ends of V and J, which lose 4 bases and 1 base respectively. The germline V gene gives CDR1 as SGDLS and CDR2 as YYNGEE.